This T cell receptor (beta chain) was sequenced during a study of cytomegalovirus exposure and HLA in healthy donors. Whole-study context: The same platform used for the approximately 670 first-cohort repertoires was also used for the 90 to 150 validation repertoires, as a later analysis reported. Study conclusions and caveats: CMV antigen specificity of a few CMV-associated chains was confirmed in vitro. Most TCR sequences were rare, but some public TCRs occurred in many donors. Researchers counted around 150 TCR beta chains as cytomegalovirus-associated.

Germline V gene sequence: CDR1 GTSNPN, CDR2 SVGIG (reference sequence). The CDR3 consists of 14 residues. V dropped 2 bases and J dropped 2 bases, with 10 bases sitting between them. Sequenced by immunoSEQ multiplex PCR; TCRdb stores in-frame clones only, minus some. The table records more than 120,000 clones, roughly 86% of them present only once. About this clone: What it recognizes is unknown.

The receptor's source is a man between 18 and 29 years old in good health and CMV-seropositive. The specimen sequenced was PBMCs. V and J are TRBV30 and TRBJ1-5; a possible D gene is TRBD1 (6 bases). The CDR3 sequence: CAWSKDSRNQPQHF. In DNA form, the CDR3 reads TGTGCCTGGAGTAAGGACAGCCGCAATCAGCCCCAGCATTTT. The full variable domain, in which reference TRBV30 and TRBJ1-5 provide the parts outside the CDR3, is SQTIHQWPATLVQPVGSPLSLECTVEGTSNPNLYWYRQAAGRGLQLLFYSVGIGQISSEVPQNLSASRPQDRQFILSSKKLLLSDSGFYLCAWSKDSRNQPQHFGDGTRLSIL.